These T cell receptor beta chains were read from a single sample in a study of T-cell memory formation after mild COVID-19. In TCRdb, the 5' RACE reads were re-called with MiXCR into one record per CDR3 protein. The sample has around 300,000 distinct CDR3 sequences; approximately 19% are singletons. Sequencing was done on a sample of PBMCs or a T cell subset sorted from them (not recorded which). These receptors were obtained from a man between 18 and 29 years old who had mild COVID-19 (a few samples of this study predate the infection). Cell type and time point are not known. The CDR3 runs from the conserved cysteine through the conserved F or W. A D gene is named only where the DNA matches it firmly. The size of a clone is reported for some rows only, either as once, few or many, or as a class for expanded clones.

d_call clone_size j_call v_call cdr3_nt cdr3_aa
- - TRBJ1-5 TRBV6-1 TGTGCCAGCACCCCGGGGGGAGGTCAGCCCCAGCATTTT CASTPGGGQPQHF
- - TRBJ1-6 TRBV7-9 TGTGCCAGCAGCACCTTTATTACAGCCAATTCACCCCTCCACTTT CASSTFITANSPLHF
TRBD2 - TRBJ2-5 TRBV7-9 TGTGCCAGCAGCCCCACCCTCTCCGGGACTAGCGGGACAAGGGGGGCCCAGTACTTC CASSPTLSGTSGTRGAQYF
- - TRBJ2-7 TRBV7-9 TGTGCCAGCAGCGCCAGTCGAGGGGGAGATCCCTACGAGCAGTACTTC CASSASRGGDPYEQYF
- few TRBJ2-4 TRBV29-1 TGCAGCGTTCCAGGGAGAGGAGGGGGTCTCGGAGCCAAAAACATTCAGTACTTC CSVPGRGGGLGAKNIQYF
- - TRBJ1-6 TRBV5-1 TGCGCCAGCAGCCCCGAATCGTCCCCGGATTCACCCCTCCACTTT CASSPESSPDSPLHF
- - TRBJ2-2 TRBV6-5 TGTGCCAGCAGTTACTCACCCGGCCAGTCCGGGGAGCTGTTTTTT CASSYSPGQSGELFF
- - TRBJ1-1 TRBV30 TGTGCCTGGAGTAGGGGGACTGAAGCTTTCTTT CAWSRGTEAFF
- - TRBJ2-7 TRBV12-3/TRBV12-4 TGTGCCAGCAGTTTAGGTTGGGGGGTCCTGCGAGGACAGTACTTC CASSLGWGVLRGQYF
- - TRBJ1-1 TRBV5-1 TGCGCCAGCAGCTGGGGGGGAGCGAACACTGAAGCTTTCTTT CASSWGGANTEAFF
TRBD2 - TRBJ2-7 TRBV6-5 TGTGCCAGCAGTTATACGGGGGGGCAATACGAGCAGTACTTC CASSYTGGQYEQYF
- - TRBJ1-1 TRBV13 TGTGCCAGCAGCTTAAGGGCAGCCGCTTTCTTT CASSLRAAAFF
- few TRBJ2-5 TRBV5-1 TGCGCCAGCAGTAGGTGGATCCAAGAGACCCAGTACTTC CASSRWIQETQYF
- few TRBJ1-1 TRBV7-3 TGTGCCAGCAGCTACCTGGCTAGGGGCGAGAACACTGAAGCTTTCTTT CASSYLARGENTEAFF
- - TRBJ2-1 TRBV6-2/TRBV6-3 TGTGCCAGCAGTTACCCCCACAATGAGCAGTTCTTC CASSYPHNEQFF